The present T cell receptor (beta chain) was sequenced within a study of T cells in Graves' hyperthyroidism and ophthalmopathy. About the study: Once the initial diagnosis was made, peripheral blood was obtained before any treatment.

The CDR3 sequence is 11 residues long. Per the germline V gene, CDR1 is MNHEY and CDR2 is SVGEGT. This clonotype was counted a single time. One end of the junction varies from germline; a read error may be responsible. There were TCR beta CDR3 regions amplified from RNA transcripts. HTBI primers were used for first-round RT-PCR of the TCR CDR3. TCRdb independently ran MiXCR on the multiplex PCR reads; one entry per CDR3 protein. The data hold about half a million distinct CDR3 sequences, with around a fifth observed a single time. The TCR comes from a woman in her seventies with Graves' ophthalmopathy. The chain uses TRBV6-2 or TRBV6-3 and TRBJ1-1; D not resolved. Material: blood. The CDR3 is CASSEKTGAFF. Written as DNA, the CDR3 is TGTGCCAGCAGCGAAAAAACTGGAGCTTTCTTT.